The entry below describes one TCR beta chain. A single record per CDR3 protein comes from TCRdb applying MiXCR to the RT-PCR reads. This sample yields about 680,000 distinct CDR3 sequences, of which 13% to 15% are seen a single time; about 3.6% belongs to the top ten. This CDR3 has 13 residues. Between the trimmed V and J ends, which lost 7 bases and 7 bases, there was a span of 16 bases. The receptor's source is a female donor in good health, serving as a healthy control. This sequence joins TRBV12-3 or TRBV12-4 and TRBJ1-1; D remains ambiguous. The specimen sequenced was memory CD4+ T cells from blood. The CDR3 bases are TGTGCCAGCACCCTTTTAGAGGGCCTTGAAGCTTTCTTT. Translating gives CASTLLEGLEAFF.